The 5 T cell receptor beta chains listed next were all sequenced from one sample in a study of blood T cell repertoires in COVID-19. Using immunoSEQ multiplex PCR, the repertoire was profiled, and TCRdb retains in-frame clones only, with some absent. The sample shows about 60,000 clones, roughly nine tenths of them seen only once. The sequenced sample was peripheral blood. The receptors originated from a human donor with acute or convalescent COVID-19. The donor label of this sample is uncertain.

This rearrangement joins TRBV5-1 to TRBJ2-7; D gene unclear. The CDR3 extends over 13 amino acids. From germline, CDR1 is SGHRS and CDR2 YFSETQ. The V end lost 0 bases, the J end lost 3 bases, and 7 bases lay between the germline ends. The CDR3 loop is CASSLADNYEQYF. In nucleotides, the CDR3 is TGCGCCAGCAGCTTGGCCGACAACTACGAGCAGTACTTC.

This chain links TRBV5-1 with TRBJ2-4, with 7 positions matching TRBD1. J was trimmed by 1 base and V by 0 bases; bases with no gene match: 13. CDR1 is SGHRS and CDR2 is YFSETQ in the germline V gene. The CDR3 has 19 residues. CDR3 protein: CASSLVGQELQQAKNIQYF. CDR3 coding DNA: TGCGCCAGCAGCTTGGTTGGACAGGAGCTCCAGCAGGCCAAAAACATTCAGTACTTC.

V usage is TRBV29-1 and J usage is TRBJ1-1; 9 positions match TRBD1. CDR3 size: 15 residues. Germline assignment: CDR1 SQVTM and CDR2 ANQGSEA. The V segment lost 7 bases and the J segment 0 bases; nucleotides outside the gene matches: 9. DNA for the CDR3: TGCAGCGGGTCGGACAGGGGCGGAATGAACACTGAAGCTTTCTTT. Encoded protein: CSGSDRGGMNTEAFF.

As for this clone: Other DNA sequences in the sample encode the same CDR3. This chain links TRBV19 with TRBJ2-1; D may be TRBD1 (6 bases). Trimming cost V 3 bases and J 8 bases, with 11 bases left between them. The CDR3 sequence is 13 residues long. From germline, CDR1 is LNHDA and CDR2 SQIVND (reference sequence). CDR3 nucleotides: TGTGCCAGTAGTATTCTACAGGGCTATGAGCAGTTCTTC. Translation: CASSILQGYEQFF.

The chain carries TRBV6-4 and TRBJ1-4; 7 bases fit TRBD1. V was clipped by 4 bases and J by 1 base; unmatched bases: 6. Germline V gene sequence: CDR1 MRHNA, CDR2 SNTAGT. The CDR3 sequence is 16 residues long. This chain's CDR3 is CASSAEGAGTNEKLFF. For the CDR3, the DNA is TGTGCCAGCAGTGCAGAGGGGGCAGGAACTAATGAAAAACTGTTTTTT.